This T cell receptor beta chain was recovered during a study of control samples from healthy donors and cancer patients. V trimming: 5 bases; J trimming: 0 bases; junction bases outside the gene matches: 7. Germline assignment: CDR1 LNHDA and CDR2 SQIVND (reference sequence). CDR3 size: 16 residues. Here immunoSEQ multiplex PCR was the method, and the copy in TCRdb shows in-frame clones only, minus some. Of around 90,000 clones listed, about 83% were seen once; the top ten hold over 2%. This chain joins TRBV19 and TRBJ1-3; 7 bases line up with TRBD1. Sequences were obtained from blood. This clonotype was obtained from a woman between 40 and 50 years old in good health. CDR3 coding DNA: TGTGCCAGTAGTGCCACGGACAGGAGCTCTGGAAACACCATATATTTT. Translation: CASSATDRSSGNTIYF.